The rows below give T cell receptor beta chains drawn from one sample of a study of T cell changes during pregnancy in multiple sclerosis. Libraries were prepared by immunoSEQ multiplex PCR; TCRdb keeps only in-frame clonotypes and omits some of them. The table lists some 30,000 clones, 92% of them singletons. Source: peripheral blood, taken in the first trimester of pregnancy. The source of these receptors is a female donor in good health, enrolled as a control in a pregnancy study. Both conserved end residues are part of each CDR3. The order of the fields is CDR3 length, V gene, J gene, D gene, clone size, CDR3 DNA, CDR3 protein. D genes are given only for firm matches. Where a row states a size, it is once, few, many or the class of an expanded clone; other rows omit it.

13,TRBV13,TRBJ2-7,TRBD1,NA,TGTGCCAGCAGCTCGGACAGGCCCTACGAGCAGTACTTC,CASSSDRPYEQYF
14,TRBV7-9,TRBJ1-1,NA,few,TGTGCCAGCAGCTTAATCTCGGGGAACACTGAAGCTTTCTTT,CASSLISGNTEAFF
11,TRBV2,TRBJ1-2,NA,few,TGTGCCAGCAGTGAGTCGTCTGGCTACACCTTC,CASSESSGYTF
13,TRBV5-6,TRBJ1-4,NA,NA,TGTGCCAGCAGCTTGTGGGGGGATGAAAAACTGTTTTTT,CASSLWGDEKLFF
14,TRBV7-8,TRBJ1-1,TRBD1,NA,TGTGCCAGCAGCATACGGGACAGGGGGCCTGAAGCTTTCTTT,CASSIRDRGPEAFF
14,TRBV7-9,TRBJ1-1,TRBD1,NA,TGTGCCAGCAGCAAGACAGGGTATGACACTGAAGCTTTCTTT,CASSKTGYDTEAFF
17,TRBV4-1,TRBJ2-3,NA,once,TGCGCCAGCAGCCAAGGTCGACTAGGTTCTAGCACAGATACGCAGTATTTT,CASSQGRLGSSTDTQYF
16,TRBV7-9,TRBJ2-7,TRBD2,NA,TGTGCCAGCAGCCGGACTAGCGGGACCCACTCCTACGAGCAGTACTTC,CASSRTSGTHSYEQYF
14,TRBV6-4,TRBJ1-2,NA,NA,TGTGCCAGCAGAAGTAACAGGGTTGCAGATGGCTACACCTTC,CASRSNRVADGYTF
12,TRBV9,TRBJ1-2,NA,once,TGTGCCAGCTCGGGGGGCAACTATGGCTACACCTTC,CASSGGNYGYTF
15,TRBV19,TRBJ1-1,NA,few,TGTGCCAGTAGTATGTACGGGACTCTGAACACTGAAGCTTTCTTT,CASSMYGTLNTEAFF
17,TRBV27,TRBJ1-6,TRBD1,NA,TGTGCCAGCAGTTTGCAACAGGGGCTCGCCTATAATTCACCCCTCCACTTT,CASSLQQGLAYNSPLHF
13,TRBV6-1,TRBJ2-7,NA,NA,TGTGCCAGCAGTGTAAGGGGGGGGACAAGGCAGTACTTC,CASSVRGGTRQYF
15,TRBV19,TRBJ1-2,NA,once,TGTGCCAGTAGTAGTAGACAGGATACAGGCTATGGCTACACCTTC,CASSSRQDTGYGYTF
16,TRBV10-3,TRBJ1-1,TRBD1,NA,TGTGCCATCAGACGGACAGGAGGGGAGATGAACACTGAAGCTTTCTTT,CAIRRTGGEMNTEAFF
15,TRBV5-1,TRBJ2-4,TRBD1,NA,TGCGCCAGCAGCTTAGGGGGCGCGGGCAAAAACATTCAGTACTTC,CASSLGGAGKNIQYF
13,TRBV30,TRBJ1-1,TRBD1,NA,TGTGCCTGGAGTGTCCAGGGGGGAGCTGAAGCTTTCTTT,CAWSVQGGAEAFF
16,TRBV4-3,TRBJ2-1,NA,NA,TGCGCCAGCAGCCCCCTAGGCGGGGCTGCCTACAATGAGCAGTTCTTC,CASSPLGGAAYNEQFF
15,TRBV7-7,TRBJ2-1,TRBD1,NA,TGTGCTAGCAGCTCCCAGGACAGGGTGGACAATGAGCAGTTCTTC,CASSSQDRVDNEQFF
13,TRBV5-8,TRBJ2-5,NA,NA,TGTGCCAGCAGCCAACTAGTTACGGAGACCCAGTACTTC,CASSQLVTETQYF
16,TRBV18,TRBJ2-1,TRBD2,NA,TGTGCCAGCTCACCTCAGGGACTAGCGGGTTACAATGAGCAGTTCTTC,CASSPQGLAGYNEQFF
13,TRBV30,TRBJ1-1,NA,few,TGTGCCTGGAGTAGGAGGGGGAACACTGAAGCTTTCTTT,CAWSRRGNTEAFF
15,TRBV25-1,TRBJ1-1,NA,NA,TGTGCCAGCAGTGACTCTCGGGTTACGAACACTGAAGCTTTCTTT,CASSDSRVTNTEAFF
12,TRBV7-9,TRBJ2-7,NA,NA,TGTGCCAGCAGCCTGACTTCCTACGAGCAGTACTTC,CASSLTSYEQYF
8,TRBV30,TRBJ1-2,NA,NA,TGTGCCTGGGGTGGTAACACCTTC,CAWGGNTF
16,TRBV13,TRBJ2-5,TRBD2,NA,TGTGCCAGCAGCTTTCGGGCGGGGGGGTTGAAAGAGACCCAGTACTTC,CASSFRAGGLKETQYF
16,TRBV4-3,TRBJ2-1,TRBD1,NA,TGCGCCAGCAGCCAAGTACAGGGGGCCTCCTACAATGAGCAGTTCTTC,CASSQVQGASYNEQFF
14,TRBV25-1,TRBJ1-2,NA,NA,TGTGCCAGCAGTGGCCAGGGCCGGTTTTCTGGCTACACCTTC,CASSGQGRFSGYTF
15,TRBV28,TRBJ2-3,NA,once,TGTGCCAGCAGTTTATGGTCCGGGGACACAGATACGCAGTATTTT,CASSLWSGDTDTQYF
14,TRBV6-4,TRBJ1-1,TRBD1,NA,TGTGCCAGCAGGGAGGGGACAGCCAACACTGAAGCTTTCTTT,CASREGTANTEAFF